One and the same sample provided the 2 T cell receptor beta chains below, sequenced in a study of blood T cell repertoires in COVID-19. The method was immunoSEQ multiplex PCR; TCRdb's version includes in-frame clones alone and lacks a portion of them. The sample has 300,000 to 400,000 clones; 85% to 90% are singletons. Sequenced input: PBMCs or T cells enriched from blood (not recorded which). These receptor sequences come from a man between 18 and 29 years old who had recovered from COVID-19.

A single count supports this clone. The chain uses TRBV12-3 or TRBV12-4 and TRBJ2-7; D is possibly TRBD1 (5 bases). This CDR3 is 13 amino acids long. V was trimmed by 3 bases and J by 3 bases, leaving 9 bases between them. This CDR3 is CASSFLGDYEQYF. The DNA of the CDR3 is TGTGCCAGCAGTTTTCTAGGGGACTACGAGCAGTACTTC.

This clone was counted between two and nine times. The chain employs TRBV7-9 and TRBJ2-1; 8 nucleotides align to TRBD2. The CDR3 spans 17 residues. Germline lookup yields CDR1 SEHNR and CDR2 FQNEAQ (reference sequence). Trimming removed 5 bases from V and 0 bases from J; junction bases left unmatched: 9. In DNA form, the CDR3 reads TGTGCCAGCAGCCCATCCCAGCGGGAGAGCTCCTACAATGAGCAGTTCTTC. This codes for CASSPSQRESSYNEQFF. Combining the CDR3 with reference TRBV7-9 and TRBJ2-1 gives the whole variable domain DTGVSQNPRHKITKRGQNVTFRCDPISEHNRLYWYRQTLGQGPEFLTYFQNEAQLEKSRLLSDRFSAERPKGSFSTLEIQRTEQGDSAMYLCASSPSQRESSYNEQFFGPGTRLTVL.